The 18 T cell receptor beta chains listed next were all sequenced from one sample in a study of cytomegalovirus exposure and HLA in healthy donors. The PCR made use of 60 Vbeta and 13 Jbeta primers. Method: immunoSEQ multiplex PCR; TCRdb's copy keeps in-frame clones and lacks some. The sample consists of about 150,000 clones, approximately 60% of them appearing once. Sequencing was performed on PBMCs. These receptors all stem from a woman aged 60-75 years in good health and CMV-seropositive.

This clone has only a few counts. The chain combines TRBV4-3 with TRBJ2-6; 10 bases map to TRBD2. Germline values: CDR1 LGHNA, CDR2 YSLEER. The CDR3 loop spans 22 amino acids. The V segment lost 1 base and the J segment 1 base; nucleotides outside the gene matches: 16. The CDR3 sequence is CASSQASLAGEGSFSGANVLTF. The CDR3 DNA reads TGCGCCAGCAGCCAAGCAAGTCTAGCGGGAGAGGGGAGTTTTTCTGGGGCCAACGTCCTGACTTTC.

The rearrangement uses TRBV6-5 and TRBJ2-4; no reliable D call. This CDR3 contains 14 residues. Trimming removed 2 bases at V and 0 bases at J, with 5 bases between. The V gene's germline CDR1 is MNHEY and CDR2 SVGAGI. The CDR3 DNA reads TGTGCCAGCAGTTACGCGCTAGCCAAAAACATTCAGTACTTC. Protein sequence: CASSYALAKNIQYF.

The chain joins TRBV13 to TRBJ2-2, with 11 bases fitting TRBD1. The germline V gene has CDR1 PRHDT and CDR2 FYEKMQ (reference sequence). CDR3 length equals 18 residues. The CDR3 region has the DNA TGTGCAGCACAGCTTGATATTTGGGACAGGGGGAATGGCGGGGAGCTGTTTTTT. Amino acid sequence: CAAQLDIWDRGNGGELFF.

This rearrangement joins TRBV9 to TRBJ2-3, with TRBD2 matching 12 bases. The germline CDR1 and CDR2 sequences are SGDLS and YYNGEE. J was trimmed by 0 bases and V by 3 bases; bases with no gene match: 8. This CDR3 is built from 18 residues. In DNA form, the CDR3 reads TGTGCCAGCAGCGAAGGACTAGCGGGACCATTTAGCACAGATACGCAGTATTTT. Protein product: CASSEGLAGPFSTDTQYF.

This clone was picked up many times. The chain employs TRBV6-4 and TRBJ2-5; TRBD2 matches 10 bases. Germline lookup yields CDR1 MRHNA and CDR2 SNTAGT. Germline trimming cut 3 bases from V and 5 bases from J; bases unmatched to any gene: 3. The CDR3 is made up of 14 amino acids. The CDR3 loop reads CASSESSGSETQYF. The CDR3 coding sequence is TGTGCCAGCAGTGAGTCTAGCGGGAGTGAGACCCAGTACTTC.

The genes are TRBV11-3 and TRBJ2-1, with 8 positions matching TRBD2. Germline V lookup: CDR1 SGHNT, CDR2 YENEEA. With V trimmed by 4 bases and J by 0 bases, 2 bases remained unmatched. This CDR3 is built from 15 residues. CDR3 bases: TGTGCCAGCAGCTGGACTAGCTCCTCCTACAATGAGCAGTTCTTC. Its translation: CASSWTSSSYNEQFF.

The rearrangement uses TRBV15 and TRBJ2-1, with 9 bases matching TRBD2. The CDR3 contains 17 residues. The germline V gene has CDR1 LNHNV and CDR2 YYDKDF (reference sequence). Trimming cost V 0 bases and J 5 bases; bases outside gene matches: 8. The CDR3 spells CATSRDEGGRVNNEQFF. CDR3 coding DNA: TGTGCCACCAGCAGAGATGAGGGCGGGAGGGTAAACAATGAGCAGTTCTTC.

V and J are TRBV12-5 and TRBJ1-1; TRBD1 aligns across 10 bases. Germline V gene lookup returns CDR1 LGHNT and CDR2 FRNRAP. J gave up 5 bases and V 7 bases, and 10 bases lay outside the gene matches. This CDR3 has 15 residues. CDR3 bases: TGTGCTAGTGCCCCGACAGGGGGCGCGGGGACTGAAGCTTTCTTT. Protein sequence: CASAPTGGAGTEAFF.

The V call is TRBV2, the J call TRBJ1-5; possible D gene TRBD1, 6 bases. CDR1 SNHLY and CDR2 FYNNEI come from the germline V gene. The CDR3 consists of 14 residues. Trimming pared 4 bases from V and 3 bases from J, leaving 10 bases between. In nucleotides, the CDR3 is TGTGCCAGCAGTGGACAGGAGCCCAATCAGCCCCAGCATTTT. This gives the protein CASSGQEPNQPQHF. Combining the CDR3 with reference TRBV2 and TRBJ1-5 gives the whole variable domain EPEVTQTPSHQVTQMGQEVILRCVPISNHLYFYWYRQILGQKVEFLVSFYNNEISEKSEIFDDQFSVERPDGSNFTLKIRSTKLEDSAMYFCASSGQEPNQPQHFGDGTRLSIL.

The chain combines TRBV27 with TRBJ2-5, with D perhaps TRBD1 (5 bases). V lost 6 bases and J lost 5, with 16 bases in between. The CDR3 extends over 14 amino acids. Germline V gene sequence: CDR1 MNHEY, CDR2 SMNVEV (reference sequence). The CDR3 bases are TGTGCCAGCAGGGACAATGGAAGAGAGGAGACCCAGTACTTC. Amino acids: CASRDNGREETQYF.

This rearrangement joins TRBV18 to TRBJ2-4; 7 bases are a match to TRBD2. V was pared by 0 bases and J by 1 base, with 0 bases of the junction left unmatched. CDR1 and CDR2 (germline): KGHSH, LQKENI. CDR3 length equals 15 residues. In nucleotides, the CDR3 is TGTGCCAGCTCACCACCGGGAGGGGCCAAAAACATTCAGTACTTC. It is translated as CASSPPGGAKNIQYF.

V usage is TRBV2 and J usage is TRBJ2-5; TRBD2 agrees at 7 bases. With the DNA end fitting TRBJ2-7 better, the J assignment may be wrong. Germline values: CDR1 SNHLY, CDR2 FYNNEI. The CDR3 has 15 residues. The DNA for the CDR3 is TGTGCCAGCAATAGTCAACGACTAGCCGGAACCGAGCAGTACTTC. As protein: CASNSQRLAGTEQYF.

V is TRBV7-7 and J is TRBJ1-3, with no clear D. V lost 11 bases to trimming and J lost 8 bases, with 19 bases between them. CDR3 size: 13 residues. The germline gives CDR1 SSHAT, CDR2 FNYEAQ (reference sequence). The CDR3, as DNA: TGTGCCTCCGGGGTGGGATTGTGGGACACCATATATTTT. Translated: CASGVGLWDTIYF.

V usage is TRBV7-9 and J usage is TRBJ2-7, with 10 bases identical to TRBD2. The length of the CDR3 is 14 residues. Germline CDR1 and CDR2: SEHNR and FQNEAQ (reference sequence). V lost 6 bases and J lost 3; bases outside the gene matches: 5. The CDR3 here is CASRRAGGDYEQYF. As DNA, the CDR3 is TGTGCCAGCAGGAGAGCGGGAGGGGACTACGAGCAGTACTTC.

CDR3 nucleotides: TGTGCCAGCCTCCGGGACTTGAGCTCCTACGAGCAGTACTTC. It translates to CASLRDLSSYEQYF. V gene TRBV2 combines with J gene TRBJ2-7; a weak D match, TRBD2 (6 bases). V was trimmed by 8 bases and J by 0 bases, leaving 14 bases between them. The germline CDR1 and CDR2 sequences are SNHLY and FYNNEI. The CDR3 covers 14 residues.

The chain is built from TRBV27 and TRBJ2-7; TRBD1 aligns across 7 bases. CDR3 size: 14 residues. V gave up 5 bases and J gave up 2 bases; unmatched junction bases: 6. CDR1 and CDR2 from the germline V gene are MNHEY and SMNVEV (reference sequence). CDR3 bases: TGTGCCAGCAGTAAGGACAGGAGTCCCTACGAGCAGTACTTC. Encoded protein: CASSKDRSPYEQYF.

The CDR3 region is CASSDVPGKYEQYF. The CDR3 DNA reads TGCGCCAGCAGCGATGTTCCGGGAAAATACGAGCAGTACTTC. The V call is TRBV4-1, the J call TRBJ2-7, with D possibly matching TRBD2 (5 bases). The CDR3 loop spans 14 amino acids. Per germline, CDR1 MGHRA and CDR2 YSYEKL. Trimming cost V 5 bases and J 4 bases, with 15 bases left between them.

The V gene is TRBV2, the J gene TRBJ1-6; no definite D call. Trimming shortened V by 7 bases and J by 5 bases, and 9 bases separated the two germline ends. Germline CDR1 reads SNHLY; CDR2 reads FYNNEI. The CDR3 consists of 13 residues. The CDR3 loop reads CASTDTDNSPLHF. The CDR3, as DNA: TGTGCCAGCACCGACACGGATAATTCACCCCTCCACTTT. The entire variable domain, with the rest obtained from reference TRBV2 and TRBJ1-6, is as follows: EPEVTQTPSHQVTQMGQEVILRCVPISNHLYFYWYRQILGQKVEFLVSFYNNEISEKSEIFDDQFSVERPDGSNFTLKIRSTKLEDSAMYFCASTDTDNSPLHFGNGTRLTVT.